One sample yielded the 32 T cell receptor beta chains listed below, sequenced in a study of blood T cell repertoires in COVID-19. Method: immunoSEQ multiplex PCR; TCRdb's copy keeps in-frame clones and lacks some. The data show approximately 250,000 clones, almost 85% seen once. The specimen sequenced was peripheral blood. The source of these receptors is a man aged 45-65 years with COVID-19, enrolled during active disease.

The chain uses TRBV18 and TRBJ1-6, with D perhaps TRBD1 (5 bases). The CDR3 sequence is 16 residues long. V was clipped by 3 bases and J by 2 bases, with 11 bases between them. Germline V CDR1 and CDR2: KGHSH, LQKENI. Here the CDR3 DNA reads TGTGCCAGCTCACCGCAGGGCCGTCCCTATAATTCACCCCTCCACTTT. Translated: CASSPQGRPYNSPLHF.

The gene calls are TRBV20-1 and TRBJ1-1; D unresolved. This CDR3 is built from 11 residues. Looked up from germline, CDR1 is DFQATT and CDR2 is SNEGSKA (reference sequence). The ends were cut back, 0 bases at V and 10 bases at J, with 9 bases in the middle. Here the CDR3 reads CSARDAVSAFF. In DNA, the CDR3 is TGCAGTGCTAGAGACGCGGTGTCAGCTTTCTTT.

CDR3 loop: CASSPGTKQETQYF. CDR3 sequence (DNA): TGTGCCAGCAGTCCCGGGACTAAGCAAGAGACCCAGTACTTC. The chain joins TRBV7-2 to TRBJ2-5; 7 bases are a match to TRBD2. The germline V gene has CDR1 SGHTA and CDR2 FQGNSA. The length of the CDR3 is 14 residues. V gave up 6 bases and J gave up 2 bases; unmatched junction bases: 6.

Of note for this clone: This same CDR3 is encoded by further DNA sequences in the sample. The V and J genes are TRBV20-1 and TRBJ2-7; tentatively, D is TRBD1 (5 bases). Germline V gene data show CDR1 as DFQATT and CDR2 as SNEGSKA (reference sequence). The CDR3 consists of 11 residues. Trimming left V 2 bases short and J 5 bases short, with 7 bases between. The CDR3 protein is CSARSGHEQYF. CDR3 DNA sequence: TGCAGTGCTAGATCAGGGCACGAGCAGTACTTC.

The CDR3 bases are TGTGCCACCAGTGTCGGGACAGCTCCGCAGTATTTT. Its protein product is CATSVGTAPQYF. The V and J genes are TRBV24-1 and TRBJ2-3, with 7 bases lining up with TRBD1. Germline V gene lookup returns CDR1 KGHDR and CDR2 SFDVKD. The V segment lost 5 bases and the J segment 10 bases; nucleotides outside the gene matches: 5. The CDR3 is 12 residues long.

In its sample, this clone was seen once. The gene calls are TRBV5-1 and TRBJ2-3; TRBD1 matches 9 bases. The CDR3 is 15 residues long. Germline CDR1 is SGHRS and CDR2 is YFSETQ. With 0 bases clipped from V and 5 bases from J, the junction kept 4 bases outside the gene matches. The CDR3 sequence: CASSLDRGHRDTQYF. Written as DNA, the CDR3 is TGCGCCAGCAGCTTGGACAGGGGGCATAGAGATACGCAGTATTTT.

This chain joins TRBV7-9 and TRBJ1-1; D ambiguous. CDR3 length: 15 residues. V was shortened by 2 bases and J by 1 base, with 11 bases between the two germline ends. Germline lookup yields CDR1 SEHNR and CDR2 FQNEAQ (reference sequence). DNA for the CDR3: TGTGCCAGCAGCTTACGGGTGAAGGAGAACACTGAAGCTTTCTTT. It specifies CASSLRVKENTEAFF.

This rearrangement joins TRBV7-2 to TRBJ2-7, with D unresolved. The germline V gene has CDR1 SGHTA and CDR2 FQGNSA. The length of the CDR3 is 11 residues. V lost 4 bases and J lost 4, with 5 bases in between. Here the CDR3 DNA reads TGTGCCAGCAGCTCCTTTTACGAGCAGTACTTC. As protein: CASSSFYEQYF.

The CDR3 sequence: CASRPMAGSSYNEQFF. CDR3 nucleotides: TGCGCCAGCAGACCCATGGCGGGGAGCTCCTACAATGAGCAGTTCTTC. The J gene is TRBJ2-1, the V gene TRBV5-1; D is possibly TRBD2 (6 bases). Germline V gene lookup returns CDR1 SGHRS and CDR2 YFSETQ. V lost 5 bases and J 0 bases, leaving 15 bases between the germline ends. This CDR3 contains 16 residues.

This sequence joins TRBV7-6 and TRBJ2-2, with D unresolved. V lost 3 bases to trimming and J lost 5 bases, with 16 bases between them. This CDR3 has 16 residues. Per germline, CDR1 SGHVS and CDR2 FNYEAQ. DNA of the CDR3: TGTGCCAGCAGCTTTCGTCGAACAGAAAGGACCGGGGAGCTGTTTTTT. Its protein is CASSFRRTERTGELFF.

The chain recombines TRBV5-1 with TRBJ1-4; possible D gene TRBD1, 5 bases. The V and J ends lost 5 bases and 11 bases respectively, with 22 bases between them. Germline values: CDR1 SGHRS, CDR2 YFSETQ. The CDR3 totals 15 residues. The chain's CDR3 is CASSFESWGLGKLFF. The DNA of the CDR3 is TGCGCCAGCAGTTTCGAGTCGTGGGGCCTAGGGAAACTGTTTTTT.

This clone showed up many times. The CDR3 is CATSPGTGGLSKNIQYF. The CDR3 DNA reads TGTGCCACCAGCCCCGGGACAGGGGGATTGTCCAAAAACATTCAGTACTTC. The chain links TRBV15 to TRBJ2-4; TRBD1 matches 11 bases. Germline V gene data show CDR1 as LNHNV and CDR2 as YYDKDF (reference sequence). This CDR3 has 17 amino acids. The J segment lost 2 bases and the V segment lost 5 bases, leaving 8 bases of the junction unmatched.

This sequence joins TRBV9 and TRBJ1-2, with 7 positions matching TRBD1. Trimming took 4 bases from V and 3 from J; bases not matched to a gene: 6. The CDR3 extends over 14 amino acids. The germline V gene has CDR1 SGDLS and CDR2 YYNGEE. Here the CDR3 DNA reads TGTGCCAGCAGCCCGGGACAGTCTCACTATGGCTACACCTTC. Protein sequence: CASSPGQSHYGYTF.

The chain uses TRBV5-1 and TRBJ1-2, with 8 bases lining up with TRBD1. The ends lost 4 bases at V and 4 bases at J; junction bases unmatched: 6. The germline V gene has CDR1 SGHRS and CDR2 YFSETQ. This CDR3 spans 14 amino acids. CDR3 nucleotides: TGCGCCAGCAGCCTGGGACAGGTTAGCTATGGCTACACCTTC. Protein product: CASSLGQVSYGYTF.

The chain carries TRBV4-2 and TRBJ1-5; D is undetermined. The CDR3 consists of 16 residues. Germline-derived CDR1 and CDR2 are LGHNA and YNFKEQ. The V gene lost 0 bases and the J gene lost 3 bases, with 12 bases spanning the gap. The CDR3 nucleotides read TGTGCCAGCAGCCAAGAGAGACGACAAGACAATCAGCCCCAGCATTTT. It yields the protein CASSQERRQDNQPQHF.

The chain uses TRBV5-5 and TRBJ2-1, with D unresolved. Trimming shortened V by 0 bases and J by 10 bases, and 5 bases separated the two germline ends. The CDR3 sequence is 11 residues long. Germline CDR1 and CDR2: SGHKS and YYEKEE (reference sequence). The CDR3 protein is CASSLGPEQFF. DNA of the CDR3: TGTGCCAGCAGCTTGGGGCCCGAGCAGTTCTTC.

The gene calls are TRBV5-8 and TRBJ2-2; no clear D gene. This CDR3 has 15 amino acids. Germline lookup yields CDR1 SGHTS and CDR2 YDEGEE. Trimming stripped 1 base from V and 4 bases from J, with 11 bases between. CDR3 coding DNA: TGTGCCAGCAGCTTGTTGGCCAGTTTCACCGGGGAGCTGTTTTTT. Its protein is CASSLLASFTGELFF.

The gene calls are TRBV9 and TRBJ1-5; a weak D match, TRBD1 (6 bases). The CDR3 is 14 amino acids. Germline V CDR1 and CDR2: SGDLS, YYNGEE. V was cut by 4 bases and J by 3 bases, with 11 bases left in between. CDR3 coding DNA: TGTGCCAGCAGCCTCACAGGGATCAATCAGCCCCAGCATTTT. Its protein is CASSLTGINQPQHF.

The CDR3 sequence is CASSQDLATTDTQYF. For the CDR3, the DNA is TGCGCCAGCAGCCAAGATCTTGCTACCACAGATACGCAGTATTTT. This rearrangement joins TRBV4-1 to TRBJ2-3; no firm D call. Trimming removed 0 bases at V and 2 bases at J, with 9 bases between. The CDR3 covers 15 residues. Germline-derived CDR1 and CDR2 are MGHRA and YSYEKL.

The J gene is TRBJ1-2, the V gene TRBV4-2; 9 bases agree with TRBD1. V shed 2 bases and J 0 bases; nucleotides not matched to a gene: 4. The CDR3 runs 16 residues. Germline CDR1 LGHNA, CDR2 YNFKEQ. The CDR3 here is CASSQRDRGANYGYTF. Written as DNA, the CDR3 is TGTGCCAGCAGCCAACGCGACAGGGGGGCTAACTATGGCTACACCTTC.

Sample share makes this clone medium-sized. The CDR3 DNA reads TGTGCCAGCAGTGACACTAGCGGGGCAGATACGCAGTATTTT. Protein: CASSDTSGADTQYF. V is TRBV6-4 and J is TRBJ2-3, with 10 positions matching TRBD2. Germline CDR1 MRHNA, CDR2 SNTAGT. V gave up 2 bases and J gave up 4 bases; unmatched junction bases: 0. CDR3 length: 14 amino acids.

In its sample, this clone was seen once. The chain is built from TRBV2 and TRBJ1-5; 10 nucleotides match TRBD1. The trim removed 9 bases at V and 7 bases at J, leaving 12 bases unmatched. The CDR3 totals 15 residues. CDR1 and CDR2 from the germline V gene are SNHLY and FYNNEI. The CDR3 reads CARLRDRGGGQPQHF. CDR3 DNA sequence: TGTGCCAGATTACGGGACAGGGGCGGAGGGCAGCCCCAGCATTTT.

The chain uses TRBV18 and TRBJ2-3; tentative D call: TRBD2 (5 bases). The CDR3 contains 17 residues. CDR1 is KGHSH and CDR2 is LQKENI in the germline V gene. V was shortened by 0 bases and J by 0 bases, with 13 bases between the two germline ends. CDR3 nucleotide sequence: TGTGCCAGCTCACCACCGGAGGTGCCTAGGAGCACAGATACGCAGTATTTT. This sequence encodes CASSPPEVPRSTDTQYF.

The table lists this clone with a few counts. The J gene is TRBJ2-2, the V gene TRBV10-1, with 8 bases fitting TRBD2. This CDR3 spans 17 amino acids. Unmatched junction bases numbered 10, after V lost 4 bases and J lost 3 bases. Germline loops: CDR1 WNHNN, CDR2 SYGVQD (reference sequence). This CDR3 reads CASSGPSGLAHTGELFF. The CDR3 DNA reads TGCGCCAGCAGTGGGCCGTCTGGACTAGCCCACACCGGGGAGCTGTTTTTT.

The chain joins TRBV7-2 to TRBJ1-2, with 10 bases lining up with TRBD1. Per the germline V gene, CDR1 is SGHTA and CDR2 is FQGNSA. This CDR3 has 15 residues. V was clipped by 3 bases and J by 8 bases; unmatched bases: 9. CDR3 sequence (DNA): TGTGCCAGCAGCTTGGCCGGGACAGGGGAGGAGGGCTACACCTTC. Amino acids: CASSLAGTGEEGYTF. Full variable domain (remainder filled in from reference TRBV7-2 and TRBJ1-2): GAGVSQSPSNKVTEKGKDVELRCDPISGHTALYWYRQSLGQGLEFLIYFQGNSAPDKSGLPSDRFSAERTGGSVSTLTIQRTQQEDSAVYLCASSLAGTGEEGYTFGSGTRLTVV.

The rearrangement joins TRBV29-1 to TRBJ2-3; 9 bases map to TRBD1. With V trimmed by 2 bases and J by 4 bases, 1 base remained unmatched. The CDR3 is 13 residues long. The V gene's germline CDR1 is SQVTM and CDR2 ANQGSEA. CDR3 sequence (DNA): TGCAGCGTTGAAAGGACAGGGGCAGATACGCAGTATTTT. It translates to CSVERTGADTQYF.

The chain joins TRBV9 to TRBJ1-3; D gene unclear. CDR3 length: 11 residues. CDR1 SGDLS and CDR2 YYNGEE come from the germline V gene. The V and J ends lost 2 bases and 8 bases respectively, with 5 bases between them. CDR3 in DNA: TGTGCCAGCAGCGTCGGGGACACCATATATTTT. Encoded protein: CASSVGDTIYF.

The rearrangement joins TRBV11-2 to TRBJ1-1; 10 bases align to TRBD1. The CDR3 has 14 residues. V trimming: 7 bases; J trimming: 6 bases; junction bases outside the gene matches: 8. Germline lookup yields CDR1 SGHAT and CDR2 FQNNGV. CDR3 DNA: TGTGCCAGCACCCCAGGGGACAGGGGCGCTGAAGCTTTCTTT. This gives the protein CASTPGDRGAEAFF. Combining the CDR3 with reference TRBV11-2 and TRBJ1-1 gives the whole variable domain EAGVAQSPRYKIIEKRQSVAFWCNPISGHATLYWYQQILGQGPKLLIQFQNNGVVDDSQLPKDRFSAERLKGVDSTLKIQPAKLEDSAVYLCASTPGDRGAEAFFGQGTRLTVV.

This clone appeared a few times. This sample includes further DNA sequences coding for the same CDR3. As DNA, the CDR3 is TGTGCCAGCAGCTTAGACAGGGCCTACGAGCAGTACTTC. Its translation: CASSLDRAYEQYF. This chain uses TRBV7-8 with TRBJ2-7; TRBD1 might be the D (6 bases). The CDR3 spans 13 residues. The V gene's germline CDR1 is SGHVS and CDR2 FQNEAQ. Deletions cut 1 base from V and 2 bases from J, with 6 bases between.

This chain uses TRBV7-6 with TRBJ2-3, with 10 positions matching TRBD2. From germline, CDR1 is SGHVS and CDR2 FNYEAQ. The ends lost 2 bases at V and 5 bases at J; junction bases unmatched: 7. The CDR3 is 16 residues long. In DNA, the CDR3 is TGTGCCAGCAGCTTACAAGCGGGGGGGCCTGGAGATACGCAGTATTTT. This gives the protein CASSLQAGGPGDTQYF.

The chain employs TRBV5-4 and TRBJ2-1; TRBD2 aligns across 13 bases. In germline, CDR1 is SGHNT, CDR2 YYREEE (reference sequence). Trimming cost V 4 bases and J 4 bases; bases outside gene matches: 8. The CDR3 covers 17 residues. CDR3 region: CASSRSGTSGVYNEQFF. Written as DNA, the CDR3 is TGTGCCAGCAGCCGAAGTGGGACTAGCGGGGTATACAATGAGCAGTTCTTC.

This clone was seen a handful of times. This rearrangement joins TRBV5-1 to TRBJ2-1; perhaps TRBD1 as D (5 bases). V lost 4 bases, J lost 3 bases, and 14 bases lay in between. CDR3 length equals 15 residues. CDR1 is SGHRS and CDR2 is YFSETQ in the germline V gene. The CDR3 bases are TGCGCCAGCAGCCCCTCAGGGTTAATCTACAATGAGCAGTTCTTC. As protein: CASSPSGLIYNEQFF. The full variable domain, its missing parts supplied by reference TRBV5-1 and TRBJ2-1, is KAGVTQTPRYLIKTRGQQVTLSCSPISGHRSVSWYQQTPGQGLQFLFEYFSETQRNKGNFPGRFSGRQFSNSRSEMNVSTLELGDSALYLCASSPSGLIYNEQFFGPGTRLTVL.